This record concerns one T cell receptor beta chain sequence. As yet, its antigen is unknown. The data originate from a study of OX40 agonist ivuxolimab in advanced cancers. As for the study in general: Patients undergoing dose escalation presented with hepatocellular carcinoma, melanoma, renal cell or head and neck cancer. Prior therapy, whether anti-PD-1, anti-PD-L1 or anti-CTLA-4, was allowed, and 30% to 40% had some. Study observations and caveats: Blood T cells, both CD4+ and CD8+, expanded clonally by week 6 at 0.1 to 3.0 mg/kg. Expanded clones were, on average, more numerous in CD8+ T cells than in CD4+.

Trimming took 1 base from V and 2 from J; bases not matched to a gene: 5. The CDR3 has 15 residues. CDR1 is SGHTA and CDR2 is FQGNSA in the germline V gene. Sequencing was performed with immunoSEQ multiplex PCR; in TCRdb, only in-frame clones are kept and a portion is missing. This table holds 90,000 to 100,000 clones, about 80% found once. The TCR comes from an adult with an advanced solid tumor such as melanoma, head and neck, liver or kidney cancer. The genes are TRBV7-2 and TRBJ2-7; 7 bases map to TRBD2. The material was CD4+ or CD8+ T cells sorted from blood, obtained in a trial of the OX40 agonist ivuxolimab. The DNA of the CDR3 is TGTGCCAGCAGCTTAGGCGGGAGTGGGGCCTACGAGCAGTACTTC. This gives the protein CASSLGGSGAYEQYF.